The 23 T cell receptor beta chains presented below share a single source sample, sequenced in a study of cytotoxic CD8 clonotypes in ibrutinib-treated CLL. Assay: immunoSEQ multiplex PCR; the TCRdb copy retains only in-frame clones and omits some. This table has 250,000 to 350,000 clones, roughly 76% appearing once. The sequenced sample was PBMCs, obtained at disease progression, from a patient treated with ibrutinib. The receptor source for this set is a human donor with chronic lymphocytic leukemia.

The chain joins TRBV28 to TRBJ1-3, with TRBD1 as a possible D gene (5 bases). The CDR3 runs to 18 residues. The germline gives CDR1 MDHEN, CDR2 SYDVKM. With 1 base removed from V and 0 bases from J, the gap between germline ends came to 16 bases. The CDR3 spells CASSLYPRGSSSGNTIYF. For the CDR3, the DNA is TGTGCCAGCAGTTTATACCCGAGGGGCTCTTCCTCTGGAAACACCATATATTTT.

The chain recombines TRBV9 with TRBJ2-5; TRBD2 aligns across 9 bases. This CDR3 contains 15 residues. Trimming took 0 bases from V and 8 from J; bases not matched to a gene: 8. Germline CDR1 and CDR2: SGDLS and YYNGEE. CDR3 region: CASSVVGSGGATQYF. The CDR3 DNA reads TGTGCCAGCAGCGTAGTCGGTAGCGGGGGAGCAACCCAGTACTTC.

This chain links TRBV29-1 with TRBJ1-4, with 7 bases that match TRBD1. There are 13 residues in the CDR3. Per the germline V gene, CDR1 is SQVTM and CDR2 is ANQGSEA. V lost 4 bases and J lost 4; bases outside the gene matches: 3. This CDR3 is CSVAGTDNEKLFF. Here the CDR3 DNA reads TGCAGCGTTGCCGGGACAGATAATGAAAAACTGTTTTTT. Looking up the rest from reference TRBV29-1 and TRBJ1-4 gives the full variable domain: SAVISQKPSRDICQRGTSLTIQCQVDSQVTMMFWYRQQPGQSLTLIATANQGSEATYESGFVIDKFPISRPNLTFSTLTVSNMSPEDSSIYLCSVAGTDNEKLFFGSGTQLSVL.

V gene TRBV9 combines with J gene TRBJ1-5; TRBD1 is a possible D gene (6 bases). Germline CDR1 SGDLS, CDR2 YYNGEE. Deletions cut 1 base from V and 7 bases from J, with 12 bases between. The CDR3 consists of 14 residues. In DNA form, the CDR3 reads TGTGCCAGCAGCGTACGCGATGGGGGCCAGCCCCAGCATTTT. Encoded protein: CASSVRDGGQPQHF.

In its sample, this clone was seen once. This chain joins TRBV19 and TRBJ2-3, with 10 bases that match TRBD2. CDR1 is LNHDA, CDR2 SQIVND, per germline (reference sequence). The V segment lost 8 bases and the J segment 4 bases; nucleotides outside the gene matches: 12. There are 16 residues in the CDR3. CDR3 region: CASSSLRTSGADTQYF. DNA for the CDR3: TGTGCCAGTTCTAGCCTTCGGACTAGCGGTGCAGATACGCAGTATTTT.

The gene calls are TRBV7-3 and TRBJ2-1; no definite D call. The germline V gene has CDR1 SGHTA and CDR2 FQGTGA. V lost 5 bases and J lost 0, with 11 bases in between. The CDR3 has 15 residues. The CDR3 nucleotides read TGTGCCAGCAGCCCCTTCGCGTCCTCCTACAATGAGCAGTTCTTC. Translation gives CASSPFASSYNEQFF.

This chain links TRBV19 with TRBJ1-2, with D possibly TRBD1 on 6 matching bases. Germline assignment: CDR1 LNHDA and CDR2 SQIVND (reference sequence). The ends were cut back, 9 bases at V and 5 bases at J, with 13 bases in the middle. The CDR3 is made up of 12 amino acids. The CDR3 DNA reads as TGTGCCAGCACAGGGCAGGGATATGGCTACACCTTC. It yields the protein CASTGQGYGYTF.

This chain links TRBV27 with TRBJ1-2, with D unclear. V was trimmed by 1 base and J by 3 bases, leaving 6 bases between them. This CDR3 comprises 13 residues. Germline V gene sequence: CDR1 MNHEY, CDR2 SMNVEV (reference sequence). The CDR3 sequence is CASSLYRDYGYTF. The CDR3 DNA sequence: TGTGCCAGCAGTTTATATAGGGACTATGGCTACACCTTC.

This clone came up a few times. V gene TRBV7-2 combines with J gene TRBJ1-2; D not resolved. Germline assignment: CDR1 SGHTA and CDR2 FQGNSA. The CDR3 is made up of 14 amino acids. V shed 5 bases and J shed 4 bases, with 14 bases lying between them. CDR3 nucleotides: TGTGCCAGCAGCCCCCCTCGTAAGAGCTATGGCTACACCTTC. Protein sequence: CASSPPRKSYGYTF.

The chain has TRBV10-3 and TRBJ1-1; a possible D gene is TRBD1 (6 bases). CDR1 ENHRY and CDR2 SYGVKD come from the germline V gene. The ends were cut back, 10 bases at V and 5 bases at J, with 20 bases in the middle. The CDR3 spans 14 residues. The CDR3 bases are TGTGCCACCCTCCCGAACAGGGCGCGGACTGAAGCTTTCTTT. Translation: CATLPNRARTEAFF.

This chain joins TRBV6-6 and TRBJ2-7, with D tentatively TRBD2 (5 bases). The CDR3 has 13 residues. V dropped 0 bases and J dropped 3 bases, with 6 bases sitting between them. Germline lookup yields CDR1 MNHNY and CDR2 SVGAGI (reference sequence). DNA of the CDR3: TGTGCCAGCAGTTACTCGAGGGACTACGAGCAGTACTTC. This encodes CASSYSRDYEQYF.

With regard to this clone: A much larger clone differs by one base, so this may be a read error. This chain connects TRBV27 to TRBJ2-7; D is uncertain. V lost 6 bases to trimming and J lost 2 bases, with 5 bases between them. This CDR3 region has 11 residues. The germline CDR1 and CDR2 sequences are MNHEY and SMNVEV (reference sequence). The CDR3 DNA reads TGTGCCAGCAGGTCAACCTACGAGCAGTACTTC. It encodes CASRSTYEQYF.

The chain couples TRBV10-3 to TRBJ2-2; 8 bases are shared with TRBD2. This CDR3 comprises 14 residues. V gave up 6 bases and J gave up 6 bases; unmatched junction bases: 6. Germline V gene lookup returns CDR1 ENHRY and CDR2 SYGVKD. The CDR3 region has the DNA TGTGCCATCAGCGGGAGGGCCGGTGCCGGGGAGCTGTTTTTT. This translates into CAISGRAGAGELFF.

The chain combines TRBV6-1 with TRBJ2-7; D may correspond to TRBD1 or TRBD2 (6 bases each). The CDR3 is 12 residues long. Trimming shortened V by 5 bases and J by 6 bases, and 11 bases separated the two germline ends. CDR1 MNHNS and CDR2 SASEGT come from the germline V gene. Written as DNA, the CDR3 is TGTGCCAGCAGTTTCGGGGGCCGCGAGCAGTACTTC. It encodes CASSFGGREQYF.

The chain links TRBV5-1 to TRBJ2-7; TRBD1 matches 7 bases. Germline values: CDR1 SGHRS, CDR2 YFSETQ. With 0 bases clipped from V and 3 bases from J, the junction kept 15 bases outside the gene matches. The CDR3 has 18 amino acids. CDR3 sequence reads: CASSLEGSGGINYYEQYF. The CDR3 DNA sequence: TGCGCCAGCAGCTTGGAGGGGTCAGGGGGAATTAATTACTACGAGCAGTACTTC.

The rearrangement joins TRBV4-1 to TRBJ1-3; tentatively, D is TRBD1 (6 bases). Deletions cut 2 bases from V and 1 base from J, with 12 bases between. The germline gives CDR1 MGHRA, CDR2 YSYEKL. There are 16 residues in the CDR3. Here the CDR3 DNA reads TGCGCCAGCAGCCAACGACAGGTGCCGTCTGGAAACACCATATATTTT. Protein sequence: CASSQRQVPSGNTIYF.

This chain connects TRBV12-5 to TRBJ2-3; D unclear. The germline V gene encodes CDR1 LGHNT and CDR2 FRNRAP. The CDR3 is 14 residues long. V was clipped by 3 bases and J by 2 bases, with 9 bases between them. CDR3 sequence: CASGFPSVTDTQYF. The CDR3 DNA sequence: TGTGCTAGTGGTTTCCCTTCCGTCACAGATACGCAGTATTTT.

This chain links TRBV29-1 with TRBJ2-2; tentatively, D is TRBD2 (5 bases). The CDR3 runs 12 residues. Trimming shortened V by 5 bases and J by 5 bases, and 9 bases separated the two germline ends. The germline CDR1 and CDR2 sequences are SQVTM and ANQGSEA. CDR3 residues: CSVLRETGELFF. CDR3 nucleotide sequence: TGCAGCGTTCTCCGGGAAACCGGGGAGCTGTTTTTT.

This clone has more than one count but fewer than ten. V is TRBV13 and J is TRBJ1-1; no definite D call. The CDR3 runs 13 residues. The V end was cut by 1 base, the J end by 0 bases, with 3 bases between. CDR1 PRHDT and CDR2 FYEKMQ come from the germline V gene (reference sequence). CDR3 sequence (DNA): TGTGCCAGCAGCTTAGTGGTGAACACTGAAGCTTTCTTT. It is translated as CASSLVVNTEAFF.

The DNA for the CDR3 is TGTGCCAGCGTGACAGGCAATCAGCCCCAGCATTTT. This translates into CASVTGNQPQHF. This chain joins TRBV6-1 and TRBJ1-5; maybe TRBD1 (5 bases). The germline gives CDR1 MNHNS, CDR2 SASEGT. The CDR3 totals 12 residues. With 8 bases removed from V and 2 bases from J, the gap between germline ends came to 7 bases.

The V gene is TRBV9, the J gene TRBJ2-3; D is undetermined. The V and J ends lost 5 bases and 2 bases respectively, with 12 bases between them. The CDR3 is made up of 14 amino acids. Germline V gives CDR1 SGDLS, CDR2 YYNGEE. CDR3 residues: CASRGWSSTDTQYF. In DNA form, the CDR3 reads TGTGCCAGCAGGGGGTGGAGTTCCACAGATACGCAGTATTTT.

V and J are TRBV11-3 and TRBJ2-7; 12 bases align to TRBD1. The CDR3 loop spans 15 amino acids. Germline V gene data show CDR1 as SGHNT and CDR2 as YENEEA. The J segment lost 3 bases and the V segment lost 4 bases, leaving 4 bases of the junction unmatched. CDR3 protein: CASSSGQGARYEQYF. The DNA for the CDR3 is TGTGCCAGCAGCTCGGGACAGGGGGCCCGCTACGAGCAGTACTTC.

The chain carries TRBV29-1 and TRBJ2-3; tentative D call: TRBD2 (5 bases). The CDR3 totals 16 residues. Germline values: CDR1 SQVTM, CDR2 ANQGSEA. Trimming took 0 bases from V and 3 from J, leaving 16 bases between them. The CDR3 DNA follows: TGCAGCGTTGAAGATACTCGAGGGATGGGGACAGATACGCAGTATTTT. Encoded protein: CSVEDTRGMGTDTQYF.